This passage covers 23 T cell receptor beta chains from one sample sequenced in a study of T cells in Graves' hyperthyroidism and ophthalmopathy. TCR beta CDR3 regions were amplified from RNA. Primed by the HTBI set, a first-round RT-PCR was run on the TCR CDR3. TCRdb passed the multiplex PCR reads through MiXCR, listing each CDR3 protein once. Among more than 550,000 distinct CDR3 sequences listed, roughly 45% were seen once. The material sequenced was peripheral blood or thyroid tissue (not recorded which). Receptor source: an adult man with Graves' disease, either hyperthyroidism or ophthalmopathy (not recorded which).

Ten or more counts support this clonotype. The chain couples TRBV20-1 to TRBJ1-6; 8 nucleotides line up with TRBD1. CDR3 length: 14 residues. Germline CDR1 DFQATT, CDR2 SNEGSKA (reference sequence). The ends lost 3 bases at V and 7 bases at J; junction bases unmatched: 5. This chain's CDR3 is CSARGTGANSPLHF. The CDR3 nucleotides are TGCAGTGCTAGGGGGACAGGAGCAAATTCACCCCTCCACTTT.

In its sample, this clonotype was seen a few times. The chain couples TRBV15 to TRBJ2-5; 9 bases are shared with TRBD2. Germline loops: CDR1 LNHNV, CDR2 YYDKDF (reference sequence). The CDR3 spans 14 residues. V shed 3 bases, J shed 4 bases, and the junction held 3 bases outside the gene matches. As DNA, the CDR3 is TGTGCCACCAGCAGGACAGCGGGGGGAGAGACCCAGTACTTC. Protein sequence: CATSRTAGGETQYF.

The chain joins TRBV5-1 to TRBJ1-1; TRBD1 matches 9 bases. Per germline, CDR1 SGHRS and CDR2 YFSETQ. V was pared by 1 base and J by 3 bases, with 1 base of the junction left unmatched. This CDR3 spans 14 amino acids. The CDR3 sequence: CASSLRDRDTEAFF. In nucleotides, the CDR3 is TGCGCCAGCAGCTTGCGGGACAGGGACACTGAAGCTTTCTTT.

This chain connects TRBV25-1 to TRBJ2-7; D remains ambiguous. The CDR3 length is 11 residues. In germline, CDR1 is MGHDK, CDR2 SYGVNS. The V and J ends lost 9 bases and 2 bases respectively, with 8 bases between them. CDR3 DNA: TGTGCCAGGAGTTACCCCTACGAGCAGTACTTC. Its translation is CARSYPYEQYF.

There are many counts of this clonotype. The rearrangement joins TRBV7-9 to TRBJ1-2; 9 bases map to TRBD1. Germline V gene sequence: CDR1 SEHNR, CDR2 FQNEAQ (reference sequence). This CDR3 spans 15 amino acids. The J segment lost 7 bases and the V segment lost 5 bases, leaving 11 bases of the junction unmatched. In DNA, the CDR3 is TGTGCCAGCAGCCTCGCCGGGACAGGGTATTCTGGCTACACCTTC. It codes for CASSLAGTGYSGYTF.

The table lists this clonotype with many counts. The J gene is TRBJ2-5, the V gene TRBV7-8, with no clear D. This CDR3 is built from 16 residues. V was trimmed by 5 bases and J by 2 bases, leaving 18 bases between them. CDR1 and CDR2 (germline): SGHVS, FQNEAQ. CDR3 sequence: CASSPSGGLRQETQYF. The CDR3, as DNA: TGTGCCAGCAGCCCATCAGGCGGCCTGAGACAAGAGACCCAGTACTTC. The whole variable domain, remainder taken from reference TRBV7-8 and TRBJ2-5, is GAGVSQSPRYKVAKRGQDVALRCDPISGHVSLFWYQQALGQGPEFLTYFQNEAQLDKSGLPSDRFFAERPEGSVSTLKIQRTQQEDSAVYLCASSPSGGLRQETQYFGPGTRLLVL.

V gene TRBV7-2 combines with J gene TRBJ1-3; TRBD1 might be the D (6 bases). V was trimmed by 4 bases and J by 8 bases, leaving 15 bases between them. This CDR3 spans 14 amino acids. Germline CDR1 SGHTA, CDR2 FQGNSA. The CDR3 bases are TGTGCCAGCAGCTACCGACAGGATGGCTACACCATATATTTT. Translating it yields CASSYRQDGYTIYF. The full variable domain, its missing parts supplied by reference TRBV7-2 and TRBJ1-3, is GAGVSQSPSNKVTEKGKDVELRCDPISGHTALYWYRQSLGQGLEFLIYFQGNSAPDKSGLPSDRFSAERTGGSVSTLTIQRTQQEDSAVYLCASSYRQDGYTIYFGEGSWLTVV.

This clonotype was detected a few times. The chain employs TRBV11-2 and TRBJ2-7; 10 bases fit TRBD1. The junction had 7 bases not matched to a gene; V was cut back by 5 bases and J by 6 bases. Germline CDR1 SGHAT, CDR2 FQNNGV. The CDR3 has 14 amino acids. In DNA form, the CDR3 reads TGTGCCAGCAGCCGAGACAGGGGGCAGCTCGAGCAGTACTTC. Protein: CASSRDRGQLEQYF.

This clonotype came up a few times. The gene calls are TRBV5-1 and TRBJ2-2; 7 bases are a match to TRBD2. Per germline, CDR1 SGHRS and CDR2 YFSETQ. The CDR3 runs to 17 residues. V dropped 0 bases and J dropped 5; count of bases not matched to a gene: 10. The CDR3: CASSLASSGRVTGELFF. DNA of the CDR3: TGCGCCAGCAGCTTGGCCTCGTCAGGGAGGGTAACCGGGGAGCTGTTTTTT.

This clonotype was detected once. The missing conserved phenylalanine or tryptophan at the end of this CDR3 makes a read error likely. The rearrangement links TRBV7-2 to TRBJ1-1; the D gene is possibly TRBD1 (5 bases). The CDR3 is made up of 15 amino acids. V was shortened by 1 base and J by 6 bases, with 15 bases between the two germline ends. The germline V gene encodes CDR1 SGHTA and CDR2 FQGNSA. The CDR3 protein is CASSLDGTRGAEAFS. In nucleotides, the CDR3 is TGTGCCAGCAGCTTAGATGGAACGCGGGGGGCTGAAGCTTTCTCT.

This clonotype was detected only a few times. J is TRBJ1-4 and V is TRBV9; weak D call: TRBD1 (5 bases). CDR1 SGDLS and CDR2 YYNGEE come from the germline V gene. V lost 4 bases to trimming and J lost 8 bases, with 21 bases between them. The CDR3 is 16 amino acids. The CDR3 DNA is TGTGCCAGCAGCCAAGCCCCAGGGACGGTCGTCGAAAAACTGTTTTTT. It codes for CASSQAPGTVVEKLFF.

As to this clonotype: One end of the junction is discordant with germline, which a read error may explain. The V call is TRBV10-3, the J call TRBJ1-5; D perhaps matches TRBD1 (5 bases). From germline, CDR1 is ENHRY and CDR2 SYGVKD. The CDR3 has 15 residues. The CDR3 protein is CASSKTVEGNQPQHF. CDR3 sequence (DNA): TGTGCCAGCAGTAAGACAGTAGAGGGCAATCAGCCCCAGCATTTT.

The chain joins TRBV9 to TRBJ2-7; 8 positions agree with TRBD2. This CDR3 comprises 15 residues. Germline CDR1 reads SGDLS; CDR2 reads YYNGEE. The trim removed 0 bases at V and 7 bases at J, leaving 9 bases unmatched. This CDR3 reads CASSVGSGSYYEQYF. The DNA for the CDR3 is TGTGCCAGCAGCGTAGGCAGCGGGAGCTATTATGAGCAGTACTTC.

There are a few counts of this clonotype. The junction differs from germline at one of its ends, possibly a read error. This chain connects TRBV7-8 to TRBJ2-7, with D possibly TRBD2 on 6 matching bases. There are 17 residues in the CDR3. CDR1 is SGHVS, CDR2 FQNEAQ, per germline. The CDR3 DNA follows: TGCGCCAGCAGCCCCCGGGAGCTTACACTTGGCTCCTACGAGCAGTACTTC. Translating it yields CASSPRELTLGSYEQYF.

This clonotype has a handful of counts. The J gene is TRBJ1-4, the V gene TRBV5-1; the match to TRBD1 covers 7 bases. V lost 6 bases to trimming and J lost 3 bases; unmatched junction nucleotides: 2. CDR1 and CDR2 (germline): SGHRS, YFSETQ. The CDR3 covers 13 residues. In DNA form, the CDR3 reads TGCGCCAGCAAGACAGGGCCTAATGAAAAACTGTTTTTT. Its protein product is CASKTGPNEKLFF. Variable domain in full (rest from reference TRBV5-1 and TRBJ1-4): KAGVTQTPRYLIKTRGQQVTLSCSPISGHRSVSWYQQTPGQGLQFLFEYFSETQRNKGNFPGRFSGRQFSNSRSEMNVSTLELGDSALYLCASKTGPNEKLFFGSGTQLSVL.

This chain links TRBV19 with TRBJ1-1; 8 bases fit TRBD1. The germline gives CDR1 LNHDA, CDR2 SQIVND (reference sequence). CDR3 size: 18 residues. V was clipped by 2 bases and J by 0 bases; unmatched bases: 11. The CDR3 sequence: CASSIPLTGASMNTEAFF. The CDR3 DNA is TGTGCCAGTAGTATACCGCTGACAGGGGCATCCATGAACACTGAAGCTTTCTTT.

CDR3 bases: TGTGCCAGCAGCGCCGGGCAGGGTGCCGGCTACACCTTC. This sequence encodes CASSAGQGAGYTF. The V gene is TRBV9, the J gene TRBJ1-2, with TRBD1 as a possible D gene (5 bases). Per germline, CDR1 SGDLS and CDR2 YYNGEE. Trimming cost V 3 bases and J 8 bases, with 14 bases left between them. CDR3 length: 13 residues.

In this sample, this clonotype turned up once. The chain couples TRBV7-2 to TRBJ1-6; 9 bases line up with TRBD1. Germline V lookup: CDR1 SGHTA, CDR2 FQGNSA. Germline trimming cut 5 bases from V and 14 bases from J; bases unmatched to any gene: 19. The CDR3 covers 17 residues. The CDR3 is CASSQVGPGTGKQTLHF. In DNA form, the CDR3 reads TGTGCCAGCAGCCAAGTTGGCCCCGGGACAGGGAAGCAAACCCTCCACTTT.

Relative to its sample, this clonotype is medium-sized. This chain links TRBV20-1 with TRBJ2-5; no clear D gene. Per germline, CDR1 DFQATT and CDR2 SNEGSKA (reference sequence). The CDR3 is made up of 12 amino acids. Between the trimmed V and J ends, which lost 1 base and 4 bases, there was a span of 7 bases. CDR3 DNA sequence: TGCAGTGCTAGAGTCGAAGCAGAGACCCAGTACTTC. Translating gives CSARVEAETQYF.

The genes are TRBV6-6 and TRBJ1-1; 7 nucleotides agree with TRBD1. Germline CDR1 and CDR2: MNHNY and SVGAGI (reference sequence). The J segment lost 1 base and the V segment lost 6 bases, leaving 11 bases of the junction unmatched. The CDR3 extends over 16 amino acids. CDR3 nucleotides: TGTGCCAGCAGCAGCATTCGACAGGGCGGGAACACTGAAGCTTTCTTT. It translates to CASSSIRQGGNTEAFF.

This clonotype was seen ten or more times. CDR3 protein: CASSETGLNYGYTF. The CDR3 DNA follows: TGTGCCAGCAGTGAAACAGGTCTAAACTATGGCTACACCTTC. The chain employs TRBV2 and TRBJ1-2, with D tentatively TRBD1 (5 bases). Germline V lookup: CDR1 SNHLY, CDR2 FYNNEI. The CDR3 length is 14 residues. Trimming shortened V by 2 bases and J by 2 bases, and 9 bases separated the two germline ends. Looking up the rest from reference TRBV2 and TRBJ1-2 gives the full variable domain: EPEVTQTPSHQVTQMGQEVILRCVPISNHLYFYWYRQILGQKVEFLVSFYNNEISEKSEIFDDQFSVERPDGSNFTLKIRSTKLEDSAMYFCASSETGLNYGYTFGSGTRLTVV.

The rearrangement links TRBV7-9 to TRBJ1-4, with D uncertain. CDR3 size: 15 residues. Germline CDR1 is SEHNR and CDR2 is FQNEAQ (reference sequence). Trimming stripped 5 bases from V and 2 bases from J, with 12 bases between. The DNA for the CDR3 is TGTGCCAGCAGCCAAGATGCCGGTACTAATGAAAAACTGTTTTTT. This gives the protein CASSQDAGTNEKLFF.

The chain has TRBV10-1 and TRBJ1-1; possibly TRBD1 for D (6 bases). V dropped 7 bases and J dropped 1 base, with 16 bases sitting between them. The CDR3 runs to 15 residues. The V gene's germline CDR1 is WNHNN and CDR2 SYGVQD (reference sequence). The CDR3 coding sequence is TGCGCCAGCATAAGACAGGTAGCAAGGAACACTGAAGCTTTCTTT. Protein product: CASIRQVARNTEAFF.